This entry lists 9 T cell receptor beta chains sequenced from one sample in a study of blood T cell repertoires in COVID-19. Assay: immunoSEQ multiplex PCR; the TCRdb copy retains only in-frame clones and omits some. The sample includes a few hundred thousand clones, about four fifths of them seen just once. Sequenced: PBMCs or T cells enriched from blood (not recorded which). The receptors were gathered from a man aged 50 to 59 who had recovered from COVID-19.

The J gene is TRBJ2-7, the V gene TRBV6-5, with 11 bases identical to TRBD2. CDR1 and CDR2 from the germline V gene are MNHEY and SVGAGI. The V segment lost 6 bases and the J segment 6 bases; nucleotides outside the gene matches: 4. This CDR3 has 13 residues. In nucleotides, the CDR3 is TGTGCCAGCAGAGTAGCGGGAGGGCTCGAGCAGTACTTC. This sequence encodes CASRVAGGLEQYF.

Only a few counts were recorded for this clone. The chain uses TRBV28 and TRBJ1-4; a possible D gene is TRBD1 (6 bases). From germline, CDR1 is MDHEN and CDR2 SYDVKM. This CDR3 has 15 amino acids. V lost 5 bases to trimming and J lost 4 bases, with 14 bases between them. The CDR3 DNA follows: TGTGCCAGCAGTACTGGGGGCGCGGGTAATGAAAAACTGTTTTTT. As protein: CASSTGGAGNEKLFF.

V is TRBV19 and J is TRBJ2-7; 13 bases agree with TRBD2. The germline gives CDR1 LNHDA, CDR2 SQIVND (reference sequence). The J segment lost 3 bases and the V segment lost 6 bases, leaving 23 bases of the junction unmatched. The CDR3 loop spans 21 amino acids. The CDR3 nucleotides are TGTGCCAGTAGCACAATTGGGGTACTAGCGGGAGGGGCCGCTACAGGCTACGAGCAGTACTTC. It translates to CASSTIGVLAGGAATGYEQYF. Filled out from reference TRBV19 and TRBJ2-7, the complete variable domain reads DGGITQSPKYLFRKEGQNVTLSCEQNLNHDAMYWYRQDPGQGLRLIYYSQIVNDFQKGDIAEGYSVSREKKESFPLTVTSAQKNPTAFYLCASSTIGVLAGGAATGYEQYFGPGTRLTVT.

This clone showed up just once. V usage is TRBV5-1 and J usage is TRBJ2-7; 11 positions match TRBD1. This CDR3 region has 14 residues. CDR1 and CDR2 (germline): SGHRS, YFSETQ. V shed 4 bases and J 7 bases; nucleotides not matched to a gene: 7. CDR3 bases: TGCGCCAGCAGCCCAGGACAGGGGGCGCGAGAGCAGTACTTC. Its protein is CASSPGQGAREQYF. The variable domain in full, with the rest retrieved from reference TRBV5-1 and TRBJ2-7, is KAGVTQTPRYLIKTRGQQVTLSCSPISGHRSVSWYQQTPGQGLQFLFEYFSETQRNKGNFPGRFSGRQFSNSRSEMNVSTLELGDSALYLCASSPGQGAREQYFGPGTRLTVT.

The chain recombines TRBV5-4 with TRBJ2-7, with 7 nucleotides matching TRBD1. From germline, CDR1 is SGHNT and CDR2 YYREEE (reference sequence). The CDR3 is 17 amino acids. V lost 2 bases to trimming and J lost 3 bases; unmatched junction nucleotides: 14. The CDR3, as DNA: TGTGCCAGCAGCTTTGGTCAATGGGACAGCGGAAACTACGAGCAGTACTTC. This gives the protein CASSFGQWDSGNYEQYF. The full variable domain, completed using reference TRBV5-4 and TRBJ2-7, is ETGVTQSPTHLIKTRGQQVTLRCSSQSGHNTVSWYQQALGQGPQFIFQYYREEENGRGNFPPRFSGLQFPNYSSELNVNALELDDSALYLCASSFGQWDSGNYEQYFGPGTRLTVT.

This clone occurred a few times. The gene calls are TRBV3-1 (or the pseudogene TRBV3-2) and TRBJ1-5; D remains unclear. Trimming shortened V by 5 bases and J by 2 bases, and 10 bases separated the two germline ends. Germline CDR1 LGHDT, CDR2 YNNKEL (reference sequence). CDR3 length: 14 amino acids. As DNA, the CDR3 is TGTGCCAGCAGCACCGGGTCGGGCAATCAGCCCCAGCATTTT. Its translation is CASSTGSGNQPQHF.

The chain has TRBV4-2 and TRBJ1-2; the D gene is possibly TRBD1 (5 bases). Trimming pared 0 bases from V and 8 bases from J, leaving 10 bases between. The germline CDR1 and CDR2 sequences are LGHNA and YNFKEQ. The CDR3 loop spans 13 amino acids. CDR3 nucleotides: TGTGCCAGCAGCCAAGACAGGGTTAAAGGCTACACCTTC. It encodes CASSQDRVKGYTF.

In the case of this clone: This may arise from a read error, as a much more abundant clone is one base away. This chain links TRBV6-5 with TRBJ1-1; a weak D match, TRBD1 (6 bases). The V gene's germline CDR1 is MNHEY and CDR2 SVGAGI. The CDR3 is 13 residues long. V gave up 6 bases and J gave up 12 bases, with 20 bases separating them. CDR3 amino acids: CASRRGGVAETFF. Here the CDR3 DNA reads TGTGCCAGCAGGAGGGGGGGAGTAGCGGAAACTTTCTTT.

V and J are TRBV11-3 and TRBJ2-7, with D possibly matching TRBD1 (6 bases). This CDR3 contains 13 residues. CDR1 is SGHNT and CDR2 is YENEEA in the germline V gene. V was cut by 6 bases and J by 4 bases, with 13 bases left in between. The CDR3 reads CASSQDRPYEQYF. The DNA of the CDR3 is TGTGCCAGCAGTCAAGACAGGCCTTACGAGCAGTACTTC.